The source of this TCR beta chain is a study of shared clonotypes between healthy human individuals. Study observations and caveats: Rarefaction revealed incomplete sorted-subset sequencing despite large depth.

In the case of this clone: The antigen is unknown.

The method was immunoSEQ multiplex PCR; TCRdb's version includes in-frame clones alone and lacks a portion of them. There are 1.5 million to 1.9 million clones in the sample; under 99% occur only once, and 0.45% lies in the top ten. Germline CDR1 MGHDK, CDR2 SYGVNS. The CDR3 is 15 amino acids. The germline V and J ends were trimmed by 6 bases and 0 bases, with 11 bases remaining between them. Material: naive CD4+ T cells sorted from blood. The subset is: CD45RA+ positively selected. The TCR sequence derives from a man aged 25 to 40 in good health. The V gene is TRBV25-1, the J gene TRBJ2-2, with D tentatively TRBD1 (5 bases). The CDR3 DNA reads as TGTGCCAGCAGCCGACAGCTTACGAACACCGGGGAGCTGTTTTTT. As protein: CASSRQLTNTGELFF.